The clone carrying this T cell receptor beta chain was recorded a few times. Its antigen is unidentified. CDR1 and CDR2 (germline): SGHTA, FQGNSA. The CDR3 has 16 residues. Germline trimming cut 2 bases from V and 2 bases from J; bases unmatched to any gene: 7. The sample originates from a study of cytomegalovirus exposure and HLA in healthy donors. The wider study: HLA-typed donors contributed 65 million to 85 million unique TCRs, which were held in an early data release. Study results and limitations: Published work reported that the classifier diagnosed cytomegalovirus status with high specificity and sensitivity. When a later analysis was performed, an Asian-associated ancestry cluster reportedly had fewer N-insertions than the roughly 630-donor mean. In vitro, a few CMV-associated chains proved specific for CMV antigens.

It was with 60 Vbeta and 13 Jbeta primers that the PCR ran. TCRdb keeps only in-frame clones here, not all; method: immunoSEQ multiplex PCR. In the table there are 120,000 to 150,000 clones, 80% of which are singletons. Specimen: PBMCs. This chain links TRBV7-2 with TRBJ2-7, with TRBD1 matching over 9 bases. This clonotype was obtained from a male donor in good health and CMV-seronegative. DNA for the CDR3: TGTGCCAGCAGCTTATGGGGGACAGGGTCCGCCTACGAGCAGTACTTC. It codes for CASSLWGTGSAYEQYF.